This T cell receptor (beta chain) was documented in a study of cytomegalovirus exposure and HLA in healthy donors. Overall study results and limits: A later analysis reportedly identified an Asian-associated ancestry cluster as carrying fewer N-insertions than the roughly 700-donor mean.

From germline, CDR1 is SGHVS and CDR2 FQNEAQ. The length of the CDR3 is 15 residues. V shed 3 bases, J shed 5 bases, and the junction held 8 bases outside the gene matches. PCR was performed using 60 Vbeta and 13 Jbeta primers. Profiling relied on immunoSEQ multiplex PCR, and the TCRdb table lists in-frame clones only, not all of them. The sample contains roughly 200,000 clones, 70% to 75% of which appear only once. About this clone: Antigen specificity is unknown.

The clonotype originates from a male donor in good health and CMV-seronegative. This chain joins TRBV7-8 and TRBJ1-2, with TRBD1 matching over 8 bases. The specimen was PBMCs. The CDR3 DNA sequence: TGTGCCAGCAGCTTGACGGGACAGGAGGCTTATGGCTACACCTTC. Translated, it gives CASSLTGQEAYGYTF.